The 15 T cell receptor beta chains given below trace back to one sample, sequenced in a study of neurological immune-mediated disorders. One entry per CDR3 protein results from TCRdb running MiXCR on the 5' RACE reads. The sample shows around 28,000 distinct CDR3 sequences, about 7% of them seen only once. Sample: PBMCs. Receptor source: a woman in her forties or fifties in good health.

This clonotype was counted at least ten times. The rearrangement joins TRBV7-2 to TRBJ2-4; D is ambiguous. The CDR3 contains 17 residues. Germline V gene data show CDR1 as SGHTA and CDR2 as FQGNSA. Trimming removed 0 bases at V and 0 bases at J, with 12 bases between. CDR3 coding DNA: TGTGCCAGCAGCTTAGCTTCTGTACGGCTAGCCAAAAACATTCAGTACTTC. Amino acid sequence: CASSLASVRLAKNIQYF.

This clonotype is termed medium-sized. The chain couples TRBV7-2 to TRBJ1-4; 7 bases are shared with TRBD1. Germline-derived CDR1 and CDR2 are SGHTA and FQGNSA. J was trimmed by 9 bases and V by 6 bases; bases with no gene match: 13. The CDR3 length is 15 residues. The CDR3 bases are TGTGCCAGCAGGGAACCGGGTTCTAGGGGGCAAAAACTGTTTTTT. It codes for CASREPGSRGQKLFF.

This clonotype was counted many times. The V call is TRBV11-3, the J call TRBJ2-7; D perhaps matches TRBD1 (6 bases). CDR3 size: 13 residues. Trimming stripped 9 bases from V and 2 bases from J, with 14 bases between. Germline V lookup: CDR1 SGHNT, CDR2 YENEEA. In DNA, the CDR3 is TGTGCCAGTTCCCAGGGGCCTGCCTACGAGCAGTACTTC. It encodes CASSQGPAYEQYF. Based on the CDR3 plus reference TRBV11-3 and TRBJ2-7, the full variable domain is EAGVVQSPRYKIIEKKQPVAFWCNPISGHNTLYWYLQNLGQGPELLIRYENEEAVDDSQLPKDRFSAERLKGVDSTLKIQPAELGDSAVYLCASSQGPAYEQYFGPGTRLTVT.

This clonotype has a count of ten or more. V usage is TRBV6-6 and J usage is TRBJ2-5; 8 bases align to TRBD2. Germline loops: CDR1 MNHNY, CDR2 SVGAGI (reference sequence). The CDR3 sequence is 17 residues long. Trimming took 4 bases from V and 2 from J; bases not matched to a gene: 12. CDR3 amino acids: CASSSRGILAGQETQYF. Here the CDR3 DNA reads TGTGCCAGCAGTTCACGCGGAATTCTAGCGGGTCAAGAGACCCAGTACTTC.

This clonotype was seen repeatedly, ten times or more. The J gene is TRBJ1-1, the V gene TRBV7-8; possible D gene TRBD1, 6 bases. Germline values: CDR1 SGHVS, CDR2 FQNEAQ. CDR3 length: 15 amino acids. Trimming removed 7 bases from V and 4 bases from J, with 19 bases in between. CDR3 region: CASTPTGERVTEAFF. CDR3 coding DNA: TGTGCCAGCACCCCGACAGGAGAGAGGGTCACTGAAGCTTTCTTT.

The J gene is TRBJ2-7, the V gene TRBV29-1, with D possibly TRBD1 on 6 matching bases. The CDR3 length is 15 residues. V lost 4 bases, J lost 3 bases, and 19 bases lay in between. Germline V lookup: CDR1 SQVTM, CDR2 ANQGSEA. The CDR3 region is CSVVKLRDTDYEQYF. CDR3 DNA sequence: TGCAGCGTTGTAAAACTAAGGGACACTGACTACGAGCAGTACTTC.

This clonotype was seen many times. The chain has TRBV3-1 and TRBJ1-2; D is unresolved. CDR1 and CDR2 from the germline V gene are LGHDT and YNNKEL (reference sequence). Trimming took 2 bases from V and 2 from J, leaving 6 bases between them. This CDR3 has 13 amino acids. The DNA of the CDR3 is TGTGCCAGCAGCCAATTACGGAACTATGGCTACACCTTC. This sequence encodes CASSQLRNYGYTF.

This clonotype was detected many times. The chain carries TRBV2 and TRBJ2-7; D unclear. The germline V gene encodes CDR1 SNHLY and CDR2 FYNNEI. The CDR3 is 11 residues long. The V end was cut by 2 bases, the J end by 6 bases, with 5 bases between. The DNA of the CDR3 is TGTGCCAGCAGTGAATACTTCGAGCAGTACTTC. It specifies CASSEYFEQYF.

The table lists this clonotype with many counts. The V and J genes are TRBV7-9 and TRBJ1-1; D not certain. Germline assignment: CDR1 SEHNR and CDR2 FQNEAQ (reference sequence). V was trimmed by 1 base and J by 3 bases, leaving 3 bases between them. This CDR3 spans 12 amino acids. CDR3 nucleotide sequence: TGTGCCAGCAGCTTAGGGTACACTGAAGCTTTCTTT. This codes for CASSLGYTEAFF. Combining the CDR3 with reference TRBV7-9 and TRBJ1-1 gives the whole variable domain DTGVSQNPRHKITKRGQNVTFRCDPISEHNRLYWYRQTLGQGPEFLTYFQNEAQLEKSRLLSDRFSAERPKGSFSTLEIQRTEQGDSAMYLCASSLGYTEAFFGQGTRLTVV.

This clonotype was seen more than once but under ten times. The gene calls are TRBV11-2 and TRBJ2-1; D is uncertain. V gave up 6 bases and J gave up 8 bases, with 11 bases separating them. The CDR3 spans 12 residues. Germline CDR1 and CDR2: SGHAT and FQNNGV. CDR3 residues: CASSSRADEQFF. CDR3 coding DNA: TGTGCCAGCAGTTCACGTGCGGATGAGCAGTTCTTC.

This clonotype came up many times. This chain joins TRBV7-2 and TRBJ2-1, with 10 bases lining up with TRBD1. The CDR3 covers 16 residues. With V trimmed by 6 bases and J by 4 bases, 9 bases remained unmatched. The germline V gene has CDR1 SGHTA and CDR2 FQGNSA. CDR3 coding DNA: TGTGCCAGCAGGGCTCCGACGGGACAGGGGTACAATGAGCAGTTCTTC. Encoded protein: CASRAPTGQGYNEQFF.

This clonotype has only a few counts. V and J are TRBV6-1 and TRBJ2-1; the D gene is possibly TRBD1 (5 bases). The CDR3 totals 13 residues. The germline V gene encodes CDR1 MNHNS and CDR2 SASEGT. The V end lost 3 bases, the J end lost 9 bases, and 12 bases lay between the germline ends. In DNA, the CDR3 is TGTGCCAGCAGTGAGTGGCAGGGAACTGAGCAGTTCTTC. Protein: CASSEWQGTEQFF.

This clonotype was seen ten or more times. CDR3 sequence: CASSLAQGLNTGELFF. The CDR3 DNA reads as TGCGCCAGCAGCTTGGCACAGGGATTGAACACCGGGGAGCTGTTTTTT. The chain is built from TRBV5-1 and TRBJ2-2, with D possibly being TRBD1 (6 bases). The germline gives CDR1 SGHRS, CDR2 YFSETQ. Trimming took off 0 bases at V and 1 base at J, with 10 bases between the two ends. CDR3 length equals 16 residues.

In this sample, this clonotype turned up many times. The genes are TRBV20-1 and TRBJ2-1; unclear D gene. Germline V gene sequence: CDR1 DFQATT, CDR2 SNEGSKA (reference sequence). Trimming pared 1 base from V and 10 bases from J, leaving 20 bases between. This CDR3 spans 15 amino acids. The CDR3 protein is CSARVEETGVLEQFF. The CDR3 DNA reads TGCAGTGCTAGAGTTGAGGAGACCGGAGTTTTGGAGCAGTTCTTC.

This clonotype was recorded at least ten times. CDR3 in DNA: TGTGCCAGCAGAGCAGGGAGCTCGTTTTACAATGAGCAGTTCTTC. The encoded protein is CASRAGSSFYNEQFF. The rearrangement joins TRBV28 to TRBJ2-1; D may correspond to TRBD1 or TRBD2 (5 bases each). This CDR3 is 15 amino acids long. Germline lookup yields CDR1 MDHEN and CDR2 SYDVKM. The germline V and J ends were trimmed by 6 bases and 4 bases, with 16 bases remaining between them.